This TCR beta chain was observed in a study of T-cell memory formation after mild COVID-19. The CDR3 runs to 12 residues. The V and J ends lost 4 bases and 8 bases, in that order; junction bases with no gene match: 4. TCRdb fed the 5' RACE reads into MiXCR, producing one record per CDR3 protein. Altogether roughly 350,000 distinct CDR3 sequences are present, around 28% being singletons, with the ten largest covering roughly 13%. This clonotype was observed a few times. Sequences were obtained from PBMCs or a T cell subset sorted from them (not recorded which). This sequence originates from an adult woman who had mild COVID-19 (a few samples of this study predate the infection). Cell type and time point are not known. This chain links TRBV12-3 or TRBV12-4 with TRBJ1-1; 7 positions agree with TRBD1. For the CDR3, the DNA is TGTGCCAGCAGTTCCGGGACAGCCGAAGCTTTCTTT. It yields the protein CASSSGTAEAFF.